One sample yielded the 27 T cell receptor beta chains listed below, sequenced in a study of T cell responses to AZD1222 COVID-19 vaccine. Repertoires were generated with immunoSEQ multiplex PCR, while TCRdb's copy carries only in-frame clones and drops some. The data show 98,000 or so clones, with roughly 87% seen just once and roughly 3.2% held by the top ten. The input for sequencing was peripheral blood, taken on day 0 of MenACWY control vaccination. Source of these receptors: an adult in good health.

The rearrangement joins TRBV11-2 to TRBJ1-4; D is unresolved. Germline V CDR1 and CDR2: SGHAT, FQNNGV. This CDR3 is 13 amino acids long. V lost 4 bases and J 8 bases, leaving 11 bases between the germline ends. In nucleotides, the CDR3 is TGTGCCAGCAGCTCTCCCCTCGGGGAAAAACTGTTTTTT. Its translation is CASSSPLGEKLFF.

Regarding this clone: The same CDR3 is also encoded by other DNA sequences in this sample. The rearrangement uses TRBV5-1 and TRBJ1-1; 9 bases are shared with TRBD1. Germline CDR1 reads SGHRS; CDR2 reads YFSETQ. The CDR3 spans 15 residues. Trimming at V came to 2 bases and at J to 1 base, leaving 3 bases not matched to a gene. CDR3 nucleotide sequence: TGCGCCAGCAGCTTAGGGACAGGGACGAACACTGAAGCTTTCTTT. This codes for CASSLGTGTNTEAFF.

A few counts support this clone. The chain links TRBV9 to TRBJ2-7; 11 nucleotides agree with TRBD1. Germline V gene data show CDR1 as SGDLS and CDR2 as YYNGEE. The CDR3 extends over 15 amino acids. Trimming at V came to 4 bases and at J to 3 bases, leaving 6 bases not matched to a gene. CDR3 residues: CASSYRTGGGYEQYF. The CDR3 DNA reads as TGTGCCAGCAGCTACCGGACAGGGGGCGGCTACGAGCAGTACTTC. Filled out from reference TRBV9 and TRBJ2-7, the complete variable domain reads DSGVTQTPKHLITATGQRVTLRCSPRSGDLSVYWYQQSLDQGLQFLIQYYNGEERAKGNILERFSAQQFPDLHSELNLSSLELGDSALYFCASSYRTGGGYEQYFGPGTRLTVT.

V and J are TRBV5-4 and TRBJ1-1; no firm D call. CDR1 SGHNT and CDR2 YYREEE come from the germline V gene (reference sequence). CDR3 length: 11 residues. V was pared by 1 base and J by 3 bases, with 1 base between. CDR3 protein: CASSLHTEAFF. The CDR3 coding sequence is TGTGCCAGCAGCTTGCACACTGAAGCTTTCTTT.

V usage is TRBV3-1 (or the pseudogene TRBV3-2) and J usage is TRBJ2-4; no clear D. Germline-derived CDR1 and CDR2 are LGHDT and YNNKEL (reference sequence). The CDR3 is made up of 17 amino acids. Deletions cut 5 bases from V and 5 bases from J, with 22 bases between. The CDR3 loop reads CASSSDGPICKENIQYF. The CDR3 region has the DNA TGTGCCAGCAGCTCAGATGGTCCCATTTGCAAAGAAAACATTCAGTACTTC.

The chain is built from TRBV9 and TRBJ2-3; no reliable D call. CDR1 is SGDLS, CDR2 YYNGEE, per germline. The CDR3 totals 13 residues. V lost 7 bases to trimming and J lost 6 bases, with 15 bases between them. CDR3 nucleotides: TGTGCCAGCTGCCTTGGGCCCGGGGATACGCAGTATTTT. Its translation: CASCLGPGDTQYF.

The chain carries TRBV11-2 and TRBJ1-2, with D tentatively TRBD1 (6 bases). Germline values: CDR1 SGHAT, CDR2 FQNNGV. V was cut by 8 bases and J by 8 bases, with 15 bases left in between. The length of the CDR3 is 12 residues. The CDR3 DNA follows: TGTGCCAGCCGCCCAGGGGCAAACGGCTACACCTTC. Protein: CASRPGANGYTF.

The chain carries TRBV28 and TRBJ1-5; no definite D call. This CDR3 contains 15 residues. V shed 8 bases and J shed 6 bases, with 20 bases lying between them. Per the germline V gene, CDR1 is MDHEN and CDR2 is SYDVKM. The chain's CDR3 is CASVPTFLASQPQHF. The CDR3 DNA reads as TGTGCCAGCGTACCCACCTTCTTGGCAAGTCAGCCCCAGCATTTT.

The rearrangement joins TRBV11-3 to TRBJ2-1, with 7 bases lining up with TRBD2. The V gene end was trimmed by 5 bases and the J gene end by 3 bases; junction bases not matched to a gene: 7. Per germline, CDR1 SGHNT and CDR2 YENEEA. This CDR3 is 15 amino acids long. This CDR3 is CASSQGLTYYNEQFF. CDR3 nucleotides: TGTGCCAGCAGCCAGGGACTAACTTACTACAATGAGCAGTTCTTC.

The chain combines TRBV11-2 with TRBJ1-6; D is unresolved. V lost 4 bases to trimming and J lost 7 bases, with 8 bases between them. The CDR3 runs 13 residues. Germline V CDR1 and CDR2: SGHAT, FQNNGV. CDR3 sequence reads: CASSSGGNSPLHF. Written as DNA, the CDR3 is TGTGCCAGCAGCTCCGGAGGGAATTCACCCCTCCACTTT.

The gene calls are TRBV13 and TRBJ2-7; D gene ambiguous. The CDR3 totals 16 residues. Per germline, CDR1 PRHDT and CDR2 FYEKMQ (reference sequence). V dropped 4 bases and J dropped 3 bases, with 19 bases sitting between them. CDR3: CASSSDPASSFYEQYF. For the CDR3, the DNA is TGTGCCAGCAGCTCCGACCCCGCGTCCAGCTTCTACGAGCAGTACTTC.

The chain has TRBV6-1 and TRBJ1-5; D is undetermined. This CDR3 is built from 14 residues. The germline CDR1 and CDR2 sequences are MNHNS and SASEGT. V lost 2 bases to trimming and J lost 5 bases, with 10 bases between them. The CDR3 nucleotides are TGTGCCAGCAGTGAAAATCCAGAAGATCAGCCCCAGCATTTT. Its protein product is CASSENPEDQPQHF.

This clone has more than one count but fewer than ten. This chain joins TRBV15 and TRBJ1-5, with a tentative D call TRBD1 (6 bases). The CDR3 length is 19 residues. Germline values: CDR1 LNHNV, CDR2 YYDKDF (reference sequence). The ends were cut back, 4 bases at V and 4 bases at J, with 26 bases in the middle. CDR3 sequence: CATSTDQEQGTAVNQPQHF. The CDR3 nucleotides read TGTGCCACCAGCACCGACCAAGAGCAGGGGACGGCAGTTAATCAGCCCCAGCATTTT.

The chain uses TRBV6-1 and TRBJ2-1; possible D gene TRBD1, 6 bases. CDR1 is MNHNS, CDR2 SASEGT, per germline. Trimming left V 2 bases short and J 1 base short, with 9 bases between. This CDR3 contains 15 residues. CDR3 protein: CASSEQDRSYNEQFF. Here the CDR3 DNA reads TGTGCCAGCAGTGAACAAGACAGGTCCTACAATGAGCAGTTCTTC.

This chain connects TRBV7-2 to TRBJ2-3, with TRBD1 matching 10 bases. Per germline, CDR1 SGHTA and CDR2 FQGNSA. V dropped 5 bases and J dropped 5; count of bases not matched to a gene: 10. The CDR3 spans 16 residues. CDR3 sequence reads: CASSPNWGQGKDTQYF. CDR3 bases: TGTGCCAGCAGCCCCAATTGGGGACAGGGGAAAGATACGCAGTATTTT.

V gene TRBV3-1 (or the pseudogene TRBV3-2) combines with J gene TRBJ1-6; D is undetermined. V was cut by 5 bases and J by 8 bases, with 16 bases left in between. The CDR3 totals 15 residues. Per the germline V gene, CDR1 is LGHDT and CDR2 is YNNKEL (reference sequence). The CDR3 region has the DNA TGTGCCAGCAGCTTGACATCTGGGAAGGATTCACCCCTCCACTTT. The encoded protein is CASSLTSGKDSPLHF.

This chain connects TRBV30 to TRBJ1-4, with TRBD1 matching 8 bases. V trimming: 2 bases; J trimming: 0 bases; junction bases outside the gene matches: 2. Germline V gives CDR1 GTSNPN, CDR2 SVGIG (reference sequence). This CDR3 spans 15 amino acids. In DNA form, the CDR3 reads TGTGCCTGGAGTACGACAGGGGCAACTAATGAAAAACTGTTTTTT. It codes for CAWSTTGATNEKLFF.

The chain links TRBV10-3 to TRBJ2-1; the D is unclear. The CDR3 runs 10 residues. Per germline, CDR1 ENHRY and CDR2 SYGVKD. V was cut by 10 bases and J by 9 bases, with 10 bases left in between. The CDR3 DNA reads as TGTGCCACCTCGTACGGTGAGCAGTTCTTC. Translated: CATSYGEQFF.

This clone has at least ten counts. The V call is TRBV11-3, the J call TRBJ2-1; unclear D gene. CDR1 is SGHNT and CDR2 is YENEEA in the germline V gene. This CDR3 contains 14 residues. V was cut by 3 bases and J by 7 bases, with 13 bases left in between. The CDR3 is CASSFSGLANEQFF. The DNA for the CDR3 is TGTGCCAGCAGCTTCAGTGGCCTCGCAAATGAGCAGTTCTTC.

The CDR3, as DNA: TGTGCCAGCAGCCGGGGACTAACGAACACCGGGGAGCTGTTTTTT. Translating it yields CASSRGLTNTGELFF. J is TRBJ2-2 and V is TRBV4-2, with TRBD2 matching over 7 bases. CDR3 length: 15 amino acids. V was clipped by 4 bases and J by 0 bases; unmatched bases: 2. CDR1 is LGHNA and CDR2 is YNFKEQ in the germline V gene.

The rearrangement joins TRBV19 to TRBJ2-1, with 9 bases aligning to TRBD2. V shed 3 bases and J 6 bases; nucleotides not matched to a gene: 9. CDR3 size: 16 residues. Per the germline V gene, CDR1 is LNHDA and CDR2 is SQIVND (reference sequence). As DNA, the CDR3 is TGTGCCAGTAGTATGGTGGGAAGCGGGGGGATCAATGAGCAGTTCTTC. Translation gives CASSMVGSGGINEQFF.

CDR3: CASSQESLGQGNQPQHF. CDR3 in DNA: TGCGCCAGCAGCCAAGAATCTTTGGGACAGGGGAATCAGCCCCAGCATTTT. The chain uses TRBV4-1 and TRBJ1-5; 10 bases agree with TRBD1. J lost 4 bases, V lost 0 bases, and 6 bases had no gene match. Germline CDR1 and CDR2: MGHRA and YSYEKL. This CDR3 is built from 17 residues.

The V call is TRBV4-1, the J call TRBJ1-4; D gene uncertain. With 1 base removed from V and 8 bases from J, the gap between germline ends came to 11 bases. This CDR3 is built from 14 residues. Germline lookup yields CDR1 MGHRA and CDR2 YSYEKL. This chain's CDR3 is CASSQALRNEKLFF. The CDR3 nucleotides read TGCGCCAGCAGCCAAGCCCTCAGGAACGAAAAACTGTTTTTT.

The chain carries TRBV19 and TRBJ2-7, with no clear D. The CDR3 sequence is 12 residues long. Looked up from germline, CDR1 is LNHDA and CDR2 is SQIVND (reference sequence). Trimming took 9 bases from V and 2 from J, leaving 11 bases between them. The CDR3 is CARWAGPYEQYF. The DNA for the CDR3 is TGTGCCAGATGGGCAGGACCCTACGAGCAGTACTTC.

This clone was counted a few times. The V and J genes are TRBV2 and TRBJ1-5; tentatively, D is TRBD1 (6 bases). This CDR3 is 15 amino acids long. CDR1 SNHLY and CDR2 FYNNEI come from the germline V gene. V was trimmed by 0 bases and J by 7 bases, leaving 13 bases between them. The CDR3 loop reads CASSEAPGGRQPQHF. DNA for the CDR3: TGTGCCAGCAGTGAAGCGCCGGGGGGCAGACAGCCCCAGCATTTT. Complete variable domain (other parts from reference TRBV2 and TRBJ1-5): EPEVTQTPSHQVTQMGQEVILRCVPISNHLYFYWYRQILGQKVEFLVSFYNNEISEKSEIFDDQFSVERPDGSNFTLKIRSTKLEDSAMYFCASSEAPGGRQPQHFGDGTRLSIL.

The V and J genes are TRBV18 and TRBJ1-5; D is possibly TRBD1 (6 bases). From germline, CDR1 is KGHSH and CDR2 LQKENI. The CDR3 covers 15 residues. The V gene lost 3 bases and the J gene lost 0 bases, with 9 bases spanning the gap. Here the CDR3 reads CASSPGQNSNQPQHF. The CDR3 DNA sequence: TGTGCCAGCTCACCCGGACAGAATAGCAATCAGCCCCAGCATTTT.

V gene TRBV7-2 combines with J gene TRBJ1-1, with D perhaps matching TRBD1 (5 bases). V lost 1 base to trimming and J lost 4 bases, with 13 bases between them. The CDR3 has 15 residues. The germline gives CDR1 SGHTA, CDR2 FQGNSA. The CDR3: CASSLVRGVGTEAFF. The CDR3 DNA sequence: TGTGCCAGCAGCTTAGTTCGGGGGGTGGGCACTGAAGCTTTCTTT.